The entry that follows covers one T cell receptor beta chain sequence. Its antigen is not identified. The sample belongs to a study of cytomegalovirus exposure and HLA in healthy donors. Study-wide results and limits: According to an earlier analysis, most TCR beta V segments yielded productive rearrangements about 87% or about 30% of the time. 150 or so TCR beta chains were listed as cytomegalovirus-associated. CMV serostatus stood as the only immune exposure information on hand.

PCR employed 60 Vbeta and 13 Jbeta primers. Some clones are missing from TCRdb's copy, which holds only in-frame ones; the method was immunoSEQ multiplex PCR. Recorded here are some 130,000 clones; the top ten clones represent less than 2%. This clonotype originated in a man in his late teens or twenties in good health and CMV-seronegative. Sequences were obtained from PBMCs.

CDR3 in amino acids: CASRGTGNNQPQHF. In DNA, the CDR3 is TGTGCCAGCAGGGGGACAGGGAACAATCAGCCCCAGCATTTT. The chain joins TRBV28 to TRBJ1-5, with 9 bases lining up with TRBD1. The CDR3 consists of 14 residues. Germline V gene lookup returns CDR1 MDHEN and CDR2 SYDVKM. After removal of 6 bases from V and 3 bases from J, the junction contained 3 bases not matched to a gene.